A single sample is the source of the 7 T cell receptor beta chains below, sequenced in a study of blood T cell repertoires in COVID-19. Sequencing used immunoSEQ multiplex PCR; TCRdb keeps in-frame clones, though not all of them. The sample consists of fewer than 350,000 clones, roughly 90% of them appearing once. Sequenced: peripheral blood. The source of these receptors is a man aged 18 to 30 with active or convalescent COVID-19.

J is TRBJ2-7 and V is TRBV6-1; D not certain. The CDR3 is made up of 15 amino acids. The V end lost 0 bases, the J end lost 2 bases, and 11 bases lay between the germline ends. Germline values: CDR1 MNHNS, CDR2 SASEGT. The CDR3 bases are TGTGCCAGCAGTGAAGCATCAGACTTTACCTACGAGCAGTACTTC. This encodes CASSEASDFTYEQYF.

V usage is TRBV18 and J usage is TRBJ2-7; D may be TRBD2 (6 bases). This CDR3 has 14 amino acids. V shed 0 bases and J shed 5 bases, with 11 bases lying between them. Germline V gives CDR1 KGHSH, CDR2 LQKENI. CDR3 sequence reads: CASSPPGLPHEQYF. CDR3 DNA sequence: TGTGCCAGCTCACCACCGGGACTCCCCCACGAGCAGTACTTC. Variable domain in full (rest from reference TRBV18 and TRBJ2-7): NAGVMQNPRHLVRRRGQEARLRCSPMKGHSHVYWYRQLPEEGLKFMVYLQKENIIDESGMPKERFSAEFPKEGPSILRIQQVVRGDSAAYFCASSPPGLPHEQYFGPGTRLTVT.

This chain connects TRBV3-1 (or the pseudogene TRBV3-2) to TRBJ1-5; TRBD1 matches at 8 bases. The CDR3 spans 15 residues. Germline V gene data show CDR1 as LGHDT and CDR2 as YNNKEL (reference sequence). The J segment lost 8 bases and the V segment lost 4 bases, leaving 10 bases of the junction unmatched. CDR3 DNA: TGTGCCAGCAGCCTAAGGACAGGGATGGGTGAGCCCCAGCATTTT. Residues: CASSLRTGMGEPQHF.

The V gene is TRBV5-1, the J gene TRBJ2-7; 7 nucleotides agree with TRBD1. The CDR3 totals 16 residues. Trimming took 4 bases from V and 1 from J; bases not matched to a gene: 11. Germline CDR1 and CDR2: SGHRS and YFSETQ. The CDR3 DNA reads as TGCGCCAGCAGCCGCCGACATTCAGGGGGTTCCTACGAGCAGTACTTC. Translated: CASSRRHSGGSYEQYF.

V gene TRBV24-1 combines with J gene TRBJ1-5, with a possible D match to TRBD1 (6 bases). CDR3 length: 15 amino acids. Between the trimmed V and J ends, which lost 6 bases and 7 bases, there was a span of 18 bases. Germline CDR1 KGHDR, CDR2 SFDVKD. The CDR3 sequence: CATSPNRTVRQPQHF. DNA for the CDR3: TGTGCCACCAGTCCGAATCGGACAGTAAGGCAGCCCCAGCATTTT.

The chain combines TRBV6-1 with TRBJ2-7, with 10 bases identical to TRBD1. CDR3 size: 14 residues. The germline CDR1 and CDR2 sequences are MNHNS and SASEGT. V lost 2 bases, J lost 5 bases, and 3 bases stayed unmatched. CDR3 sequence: CASSEWDRGDEQYF. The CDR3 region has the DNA TGTGCCAGCAGTGAATGGGACAGGGGCGACGAGCAGTACTTC.

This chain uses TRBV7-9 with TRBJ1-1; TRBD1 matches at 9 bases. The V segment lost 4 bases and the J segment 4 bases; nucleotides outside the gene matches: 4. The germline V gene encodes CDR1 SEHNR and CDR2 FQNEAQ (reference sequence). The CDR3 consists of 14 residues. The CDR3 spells CASSYVQGATEAFF. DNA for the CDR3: TGTGCCAGCAGCTACGTACAGGGGGCCACTGAAGCTTTCTTT.